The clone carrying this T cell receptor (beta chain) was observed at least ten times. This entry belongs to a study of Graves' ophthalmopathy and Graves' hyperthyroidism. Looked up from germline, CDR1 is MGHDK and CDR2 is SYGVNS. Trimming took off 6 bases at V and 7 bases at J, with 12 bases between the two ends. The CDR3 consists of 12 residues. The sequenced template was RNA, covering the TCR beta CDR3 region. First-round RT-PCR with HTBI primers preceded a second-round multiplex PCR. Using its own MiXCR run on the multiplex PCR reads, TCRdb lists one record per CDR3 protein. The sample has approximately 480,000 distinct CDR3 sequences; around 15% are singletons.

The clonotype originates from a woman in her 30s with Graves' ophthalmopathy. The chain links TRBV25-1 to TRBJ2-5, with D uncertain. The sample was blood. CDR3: CASRSETGTQYF. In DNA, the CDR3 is TGTGCCAGCAGAAGCGAGACGGGGACCCAGTACTTC.